This TCR beta chain was profiled in a study of blood T cell repertoires in COVID-19. Study details: Sites across the United States, Italy and Spain contributed samples from acute and convalescent COVID-19. T cells, B-cell-depleted T cells, or PBMCs supplied cDNA or gDNA.

This CDR3 region has 17 residues. CDR1 is SGDLS and CDR2 is YYNGEE in the germline V gene. Trimming shortened V by 0 bases and J by 6 bases, and 18 bases separated the two germline ends. Original processing methods: By means of reference gene primer amplification, nucleated cell counts were estimated. Method: immunoSEQ multiplex PCR; TCRdb's copy keeps in-frame clones and lacks some. That table supplies the V and J calls and clone size; D and trimming were determined from the DNA. Here the sample spans under 250,000 clones, 84% being singletons. The gene calls are TRBV9 and TRBJ2-2; a weak D match, TRBD1 (5 bases). Sequenced: peripheral blood. This TCR was recovered from a man in his fifties or sixties with active or convalescent COVID-19. CDR3 loop: CASSVAPIWGDAGELFF. The CDR3 nucleotides are TGTGCCAGCAGCGTAGCCCCTATTTGGGGCGACGCCGGGGAGCTGTTTTTT.